Below, 28 T cell receptor beta chains from the same sample are listed, as sequenced in a study of T cells after yellow fever vaccination. TCRdb processed the 5' RACE reads anew with MiXCR; each CDR3 protein has one entry. The repertoire consists of 50,000 to 75,000 distinct CDR3 sequences, with approximately 5.5% occurring once and the leading ten covering around 30%. The specimen comprised PBMCs, either bulk or a sorted T-cell subset (CD4+, CD8+, memory, or dextramer-sorted; not recorded which), sampled on the day of the yellow fever booster vaccination. All receptors come from a man younger than 30 who received the YFV17D yellow fever vaccine.

This clonotype was counted only a few times. CDR3 sequence: CASSLGPAEDQPQHF. The CDR3 coding sequence is TGTGCCAGCAGCTTGGGCCCCGCAGAGGATCAGCCCCAGCATTTT. The chain uses TRBV5-4 and TRBJ1-5; D is uncertain. The CDR3 is made up of 15 amino acids. Trimming removed 0 bases from V and 5 bases from J, with 12 bases in between. Germline loops: CDR1 SGHNT, CDR2 YYREEE (reference sequence). The full variable domain, its missing parts supplied by reference TRBV5-4 and TRBJ1-5, is ETGVTQSPTHLIKTRGQQVTLRCSSQSGHNTVSWYQQALGQGPQFIFQYYREEENGRGNFPPRFSGLQFPNYSSELNVNALELDDSALYLCASSLGPAEDQPQHFGDGTRLSIL.

This clonotype occurred a few times. The junction differs from germline at one of its ends, possibly a read error. The chain uses TRBV3-1 and TRBJ2-4; possibly TRBD2 for D (5 bases). This CDR3 is 14 amino acids long. The germline V gene encodes CDR1 LGHDT and CDR2 YNNKEL (reference sequence). CDR3 region: CASRQDPAGDIQYF. The CDR3 DNA is TGTGCCAGCAGACAAGACCCGGCCGGGGACATTCAGTACTTC.

As concerns this clonotype: The junction and the germline gene differ at one end; a read error may be behind it. The chain recombines TRBV5-5 with TRBJ1-5, with TRBD1 identical over 7 bases. CDR3 length equals 15 residues. Germline V gene sequence: CDR1 SGHKS, CDR2 YYEKEE (reference sequence). This CDR3 is CASSLAPRGDHPQHF. The DNA of the CDR3 is TGTGCCAGCAGCTTGGCCCCCAGGGGGGATCATCCCCAGCATTTT.

This clonotype was counted many times. The chain is built from TRBV6-6 and TRBJ2-2, with 9 bases aligning to TRBD1. Germline CDR1 and CDR2: MNHNY and SVGAGI (reference sequence). The CDR3 has 16 residues. The V and J ends lost 2 bases and 4 bases, in that order; junction bases with no gene match: 5. CDR3 bases: TGTGCCAGCAGTTACCCCTGGGACAGGGTCACCGGGGAGCTGTTTTTT. Translation gives CASSYPWDRVTGELFF.

This clonotype occurred many times. In DNA, the CDR3 is TGTGCCAGCAGCTTACGTGCTGATGAGCAGTTCTTC. Amino acids: CASSLRADEQFF. The chain carries TRBV7-2 and TRBJ2-1; D unclear. The germline V gene has CDR1 SGHTA and CDR2 FQGNSA. Trimming cost V 2 bases and J 8 bases, with 7 bases left between them. This CDR3 has 12 amino acids.

This clonotype was observed a few times. The gene calls are TRBV14 and TRBJ2-5; D not certain. This CDR3 region has 14 residues. Trimming pared 6 bases from V and 2 bases from J, leaving 13 bases between. CDR1 is SGHDN, CDR2 FVKESK, per germline. The CDR3 region is CASSLDWRQETQYF. The CDR3 DNA reads TGTGCCAGCAGTCTAGATTGGCGGCAAGAGACCCAGTACTTC. Based on the CDR3 plus reference TRBV14 and TRBJ2-5, the full variable domain is EAGVTQFPSHSVIEKGQTVTLRCDPISGHDNLYWYRRVMGKEIKFLLHFVKESKQDESGMPNNRFLAERTGGTYSTLKVQPAELEDSGVYFCASSLDWRQETQYFGPGTRLLVL.

This clonotype was recorded at least ten times. The V and J genes are TRBV5-1 and TRBJ2-1; 7 bases fit TRBD1. This CDR3 is 15 amino acids long. CDR1 is SGHRS and CDR2 is YFSETQ in the germline V gene. V trimming: 2 bases; J trimming: 9 bases; junction bases outside the gene matches: 11. As DNA, the CDR3 is TGCGCCAGCAGCTTTGGACAGGCGATTCTTGGTGAGCAGTTCTTC. It encodes CASSFGQAILGEQFF.

This clonotype was detected ten times or more. This rearrangement joins TRBV20-1 to TRBJ2-1, with D maybe TRBD2 (5 bases). Trimming pared 2 bases from V and 3 bases from J, leaving 8 bases between. This CDR3 is 13 amino acids long. The germline gives CDR1 DFQATT, CDR2 SNEGSKA (reference sequence). The CDR3 region is CSARTGDYNEQFF. The CDR3 nucleotides are TGCAGTGCTAGAACCGGGGACTACAATGAGCAGTTCTTC.

In its sample, this clonotype was seen a few times. For the CDR3, the DNA is TGTGCCAGCACGAGAGGGGTAGAGCAGTTCTTC. This gives the protein CASTRGVEQFF. The J gene is TRBJ2-1, the V gene TRBV2; D might be TRBD1 or TRBD2, each matching 5 bases. Germline loops: CDR1 SNHLY, CDR2 FYNNEI. This CDR3 has 11 residues. V lost 7 bases, J lost 10 bases, and 11 bases lay in between.

This clonotype occurred many times. The chain employs TRBV20-1 and TRBJ2-7; D gene unclear. Germline assignment: CDR1 DFQATT and CDR2 SNEGSKA (reference sequence). The CDR3 runs 11 residues. Trimming stripped 3 bases from V and 3 bases from J, with 6 bases between. CDR3 amino acids: CSASGSYEQYF. The CDR3 DNA reads TGCAGTGCTAGCGGCAGCTACGAGCAGTACTTC.

This clonotype has more than one count but fewer than ten. The genes are TRBV6-2 or TRBV6-3 and TRBJ2-7, with D hard to call. There are 13 residues in the CDR3. Trimming removed 6 bases from V and 2 bases from J, with 11 bases in between. Germline V CDR1 and CDR2: MNHEY, SVGEGT. The CDR3: CASSRAATYEQYV. For the CDR3, the DNA is TGTGCCAGCAGCCGCGCTGCTACCTACGAGCAGTACGTC.

There are many counts of this clonotype. The rearrangement links TRBV6-2 or TRBV6-3 to TRBJ1-2; a weak D match, TRBD1 (5 bases). In germline, CDR1 is MNHEY, CDR2 SVGEGT. The CDR3 totals 16 residues. Trimming cost V 7 bases and J 3 bases, with 21 bases left between them. Here the CDR3 DNA reads TGTGCCAGCATCAACCCCGGGGCACCAGCCGACTATGGCTACACCTTC. Protein: CASINPGAPADYGYTF.

This clonotype appeared many times. The gene calls are TRBV5-1 and TRBJ2-7; the D is unclear. Trimming took 0 bases from V and 2 from J, leaving 6 bases between them. The CDR3 is made up of 13 amino acids. Germline loops: CDR1 SGHRS, CDR2 YFSETQ. The CDR3 protein is CASSLAATYEQYF. CDR3 nucleotides: TGCGCCAGCAGCTTGGCAGCCACCTACGAGCAGTACTTC.

This clonotype was seen at least ten times. The rearrangement links TRBV24-1 to TRBJ2-3; TRBD1 matches 10 bases. Germline CDR1 KGHDR, CDR2 SFDVKD. The length of the CDR3 is 16 residues. V gave up 3 bases and J gave up 6 bases; unmatched junction bases: 8. Here the CDR3 reads CATSDPGTGDLDTQYF. In nucleotides, the CDR3 is TGTGCCACCAGTGATCCCGGGACAGGGGATTTGGATACGCAGTATTTT.

The table lists this clonotype with a few counts. V usage is TRBV10-3 and J usage is TRBJ2-2, with 8 nucleotides matching TRBD2. The CDR3 length is 16 residues. J lost 1 base, V lost 3 bases, and 4 bases had no gene match. Germline lookup yields CDR1 ENHRY and CDR2 SYGVKD. The CDR3: CAISDSGGLNTGELFF. The CDR3 DNA reads as TGTGCCATCAGTGATTCGGGGGGGTTGAACACCGGGGAGCTGTTTTTT.

Many counts were recorded for this clonotype. The chain couples TRBV5-1 to TRBJ2-5; either TRBD1 or TRBD2 may fit D (5 bases each). This CDR3 contains 17 residues. V was pared by 2 bases and J by 0 bases, with 17 bases between. Germline CDR1 and CDR2: SGHRS and YFSETQ. Here the CDR3 DNA reads TGCGCCAGCAGCTTCACATCGGGCAGGGAGTACCAAGAGACCCAGTACTTC. It codes for CASSFTSGREYQETQYF.

The sample holds a few counts of this clonotype. The V and J genes are TRBV7-9 and TRBJ2-7; D perhaps matches TRBD1 (6 bases). In germline, CDR1 is SEHNR, CDR2 FQNEAQ (reference sequence). The CDR3 is 13 amino acids. V was pared by 4 bases and J by 1 base, with 8 bases between. The CDR3 region has the DNA TGTGCCAGCAGCTGGACAGTGTCCTACGAGCAGTACTTC. This gives the protein CASSWTVSYEQYF.

This clonotype has a handful of counts. The J gene is TRBJ1-1, the V gene TRBV29-1; D might be TRBD1 (6 bases). Trimming took off 0 bases at V and 6 bases at J, with 8 bases between the two ends. This CDR3 comprises 12 residues. Per the germline V gene, CDR1 is SQVTM and CDR2 is ANQGSEA. The CDR3: CSVEETGPEAFF. The DNA for the CDR3 is TGCAGCGTTGAAGAAACAGGGCCTGAAGCTTTCTTT.

In regard to this clonotype: At one boundary the junction diverges from the germline segment, which might be a read error. This chain connects TRBV6-9 to TRBJ1-5; 8 nucleotides match TRBD1. Per germline, CDR1 MNHGY and CDR2 SVAAGI. This CDR3 is 16 amino acids long. The CDR3: CASGYPDRAGNQPQHF. In nucleotides, the CDR3 is TGTGCCAGCGGTTACCCGGACAGGGCTGGCAATCAGCCCCAGCATTTT.

This clonotype was observed a handful of times. This rearrangement joins TRBV9 to TRBJ1-6, with D maybe TRBD1 (6 bases). CDR1 and CDR2 from the germline V gene are SGDLS and YYNGEE. The CDR3 consists of 14 residues. Trimming removed 3 bases at V and 9 bases at J, with 13 bases between. The CDR3 DNA is TGTGCCAGCAGCGACGGGGGGGGCGGTTCACCCCTCCACTTT. This translates into CASSDGGGGSPLHF.

The chain has TRBV13 and TRBJ1-1; D may be TRBD1 (5 bases). V lost 5 bases, J lost 6 bases, and 22 bases lay in between. In germline, CDR1 is PRHDT, CDR2 FYEKMQ (reference sequence). The CDR3 consists of 16 residues. This CDR3 reads CASSPGLEGLNSEAFF. The CDR3 bases are TGTGCCAGCAGCCCCGGCTTAGAGGGACTGAATTCTGAAGCTTTCTTT.

This clonotype was observed many times. The chain has TRBV5-1 and TRBJ1-1; no definite D call. CDR3 length: 10 amino acids. The germline gives CDR1 SGHRS, CDR2 YFSETQ. With 7 bases removed from V and 8 bases from J, the gap between germline ends came to 9 bases. CDR3 nucleotide sequence: TGCGCCAGCTCTTCCCTCGAAGCTTTCTTT. It codes for CASSSLEAFF.

The rearrangement joins TRBV7-2 to TRBJ2-7, with D perhaps matching TRBD1 (6 bases). The CDR3 spans 14 residues. Germline V CDR1 and CDR2: SGHTA, FQGNSA. V lost 6 bases and J 2 bases, leaving 14 bases between the germline ends. The CDR3 DNA sequence: TGTGCCAGCAGTGAACAGGGATATACCTACGAGCAGTACTTC. Translation gives CASSEQGYTYEQYF. The full variable domain, completed using reference TRBV7-2 and TRBJ2-7, is GAGVSQSPSNKVTEKGKDVELRCDPISGHTALYWYRQSLGQGLEFLIYFQGNSAPDKSGLPSDRFSAERTGGSVSTLTIQRTQQEDSAVYLCASSEQGYTYEQYFGPGTRLTVT.

The CDR3, as DNA: TGTGCCAGCACGGACAGGGCCACTGAAGCTTTCTTT. This codes for CASTDRATEAFF. The rearrangement uses TRBV25-1 and TRBJ1-1, with 8 positions matching TRBD1. The CDR3 covers 12 residues. V lost 7 bases, J lost 4 bases, and 2 bases stayed unmatched. Germline CDR1 MGHDK, CDR2 SYGVNS.

The chain employs TRBV7-9 and TRBJ1-5; D may be TRBD1 (5 bases). V was clipped by 5 bases and J by 2 bases, with 13 bases between them. There are 15 residues in the CDR3. Germline lookup yields CDR1 SEHNR and CDR2 FQNEAQ (reference sequence). The CDR3 sequence: CASSGEGTGNQPQHF. Here the CDR3 DNA reads TGTGCCAGCAGCGGAGAGGGGACTGGCAATCAGCCCCAGCATTTT. Looking up the rest from reference TRBV7-9 and TRBJ1-5 gives the full variable domain: DTGVSQNPRHKITKRGQNVTFRCDPISEHNRLYWYRQTLGQGPEFLTYFQNEAQLEKSRLLSDRFSAERPKGSFSTLEIQRTEQGDSAMYLCASSGEGTGNQPQHFGDGTRLSIL.

This clonotype appeared many times. The chain uses TRBV7-3 and TRBJ2-1, with a tentative D call TRBD2 (5 bases). This CDR3 is 16 amino acids long. V shed 5 bases and J shed 0 bases, with 14 bases lying between them. CDR1 and CDR2 (germline): SGHTA, FQGTGA. Here the CDR3 DNA reads TGTGCCAGCAGCCCGAGCGGTGCCAGCTCCTACAATGAGCAGTTCTTC. Amino acid sequence: CASSPSGASSYNEQFF.

Ten or more counts support this clonotype. The chain links TRBV7-6 to TRBJ2-3; 8 bases agree with TRBD1. After removal of 5 bases from V and 1 base from J, the junction contained 5 bases not matched to a gene. CDR3 size: 15 residues. The germline gives CDR1 SGHVS, CDR2 FNYEAQ. The CDR3: CASSTTGAGTDTQYF. The CDR3 DNA sequence: TGTGCCAGCAGCACGACAGGGGCCGGCACAGATACGCAGTATTTT.

The chain has TRBV19 and TRBJ1-5; D call uncertain. The CDR3 contains 13 residues. Trimming removed 6 bases at V and 7 bases at J, with 13 bases between. Germline loops: CDR1 LNHDA, CDR2 SQIVND (reference sequence). The CDR3 loop reads CASRTDNFQPQHF. The CDR3, as DNA: TGTGCCAGTAGAACAGATAACTTCCAGCCCCAGCATTTT.